Included here is one TCR beta chain sequence, with context. Its antigen remains unidentified. This entry is derived from a study of blood T cells in healthy people across ages. Researchers collected about 9.1 milliliters of peripheral blood from every single donor. V shed 6 bases and J 7 bases; nucleotides not matched to a gene: 13. The CDR3 loop spans 15 amino acids. CDR1 SQVTM and CDR2 ANQGSEA come from the germline V gene. With a J-beta primer mix and a sample-barcoded 5' primer, a second PCR ran 7 to 11 cycles. TCRdb analysed the 5' RACE reads with MiXCR anew, one entry per CDR3 protein. This sample yields some 1,500,000 distinct CDR3 sequences, of which about 42% are seen a single time; over 3.5% belongs to the top ten. Study conclusions and caveats: A strong correlation between TCR beta diversity and naive T cell percentage was seen.

This TCR came from a woman younger than 30 in good health. Sequenced input: blood. The rearrangement joins TRBV29-1 to TRBJ2-1; 9 bases align to TRBD1. This chain's CDR3 is CSVSPGTGMRNEQFF. The CDR3 DNA reads as TGCAGCGTGTCTCCCGGGACAGGGATGCGAAATGAGCAGTTCTTC.